The TCR beta chain described here comes from a study of Ad26.COV2.S vaccination and SARS-CoV-2 variants. Overall study: The study gave Ad26.COV2.S intramuscularly, once or twice 56 days apart. Regarding the study as a whole: The study found higher spike-specific TCR breadth in vaccine than placebo recipients. Total T cell responses may have been underestimated by the TCR breadth and depth analyses.

Regarding treatment: some 20 received Ad26.COV2.S at low or high dose, single or two shots; several received placebo; per-sample allocation not given. It was on day 63 after the first vaccine or placebo injection that samples were taken. The vaccine delivered Wuhan-strain SARS-CoV-2 spike through an Ad26 vector. The junction had 9 bases not matched to a gene; V was cut back by 4 bases and J by 8 bases. Germline assignment: CDR1 KGHDR and CDR2 SFDVKD. This CDR3 spans 16 amino acids. Data came from immunoSEQ multiplex PCR; TCRdb stores just in-frame clones and leaves some out. The data show hundreds of thousands of clones, with 80% to 90% seen just once and roughly 1.5% held by the top ten. On this clone: The antigen is not known.

This sequence joins TRBV24-1 and TRBJ2-1; 11 bases fit TRBD2. The sequence was collected from a person aged 18-65 years who received the Ad26.COV2.S COVID-19 vaccine or a placebo. The specimen was peripheral blood, collected in a trial of Ad26.COV2.S vaccine versus placebo. The CDR3 DNA is TGTGCCACCAGTGACCCCAAACTAGCGGGAGTGGATGAGCAGTTCTTC. The encoded protein is CATSDPKLAGVDEQFF.